This is a list of T cell receptor beta chains from one sample in a study of shared clonotypes between healthy human individuals. Produced via immunoSEQ multiplex PCR; TCRdb's table is partial and in-frame only. In the table there are 550,000 to 700,000 clones, less than 80% of which are singletons. Sequences were obtained from memory CD4+ T cells sorted from blood. These receptors were collected from a woman under 40 in good health. The CDR3 runs from the conserved cysteine through the conserved F or W. The D gene is left open where the match is weak. Size values are once, few and many counts, or a class for expanded clones, and some rows have none.

length	V	size	D	J	DNA	CDR3
14	TRBV7-2	NA	NA	TRBJ2-7	TGTGCCAGCAGCTCCGGACGGGTAGGTTACGAGCAGTACTTC	CASSSGRVGYEQYF
15	TRBV4-2	NA	NA	TRBJ1-2	TGTGCCAGCAGCCCCGTCGGCCCCGTTAACTATGGCTACACCTTC	CASSPVGPVNYGYTF
15	TRBV5-1	many	TRBD2	TRBJ2-1	TGCGCCAGCAGCTTGTCTAGCGGGTCCTACAATGAGCAGTTCTTC	CASSLSSGSYNEQFF
13	TRBV11-3	NA	NA	TRBJ1-1	TGTGCCAGCAGCCCCGGAACTGACACTGAAGCTTTCTTT	CASSPGTDTEAFF
15	TRBV10-1	NA	TRBD2	TRBJ2-3	TGCGCCAGCAGTCAGGGACTAGCGGGCACAGATACGCAGTATTTT	CASSQGLAGTDTQYF
18	TRBV19	few	TRBD2	TRBJ2-1	TGTGCCAGTAATCCGGGACTAGCGGGAGGGCTGGGATACAATGAGCAGTTCTTC	CASNPGLAGGLGYNEQFF
13	TRBV27	NA	NA	TRBJ2-5	TGTGCCAGCAGTTTTCCAGACCAAGAGACCCAGTACTTC	CASSFPDQETQYF
15	TRBV19	NA	NA	TRBJ1-4	TGTGCCAGTAGTCCCGCGTCGGGGGCTAATGAAAAACTGTTTTTT	CASSPASGANEKLFF
15	TRBV28	NA	TRBD2	TRBJ2-7	TGTGCCAGCAGTTTGTGGGGAGGGAAAACCTACGAGCAGTACTTC	CASSLWGGKTYEQYF
13	TRBV5-1	NA	NA	TRBJ2-7	TGCGCCAGCAGCCCCGGGTACCGGAACGAGCAGTACTTC	CASSPGYRNEQYF
14	TRBV5-1	NA	TRBD1	TRBJ2-5	TGCGCCAGCAGCGAAGGGACAGAAGGCGGGACCCAGTACTTC	CASSEGTEGGTQYF
17	TRBV28	once	TRBD2	TRBJ2-1	TGTGCCAGCAGTTTGGCAAAAGTAGCGGGAGTTCGTCGTGAGCAGTTCTTC	CASSLAKVAGVRREQFF
16	TRBV7-8	NA	TRBD1	TRBJ2-1	TGTGCCAGCAGCTTCCACCCGGGACAGGGGGCGAATGAGCAGTTCTTC	CASSFHPGQGANEQFF
14	TRBV2	NA	NA	TRBJ1-5	TGTGCCAGCAGTTCCGGACCAGGCGGTCAGCCCCAGCATTTT	CASSSGPGGQPQHF
12	TRBV5-1	few	NA	TRBJ2-5	TGCGCCAGCAGCTTGGACGGGGAGACCCAGTACTTC	CASSLDGETQYF
14	TRBV6-6	few	NA	TRBJ1-5	TGTGCCAGCAGTTGGGAAGGGTTCTATCAGCCCCAGCATTTT	CASSWEGFYQPQHF
14	TRBV2	NA	TRBD2	TRBJ2-1	TGTGCCAGTCCGGGTTTAGCGGGAGGCAATGAGCAGTTCTTC	CASPGLAGGNEQFF
12	TRBV18	NA	NA	TRBJ2-5	TGTGCCAGCTCACCATACGTCGAGACCCAGTACTTC	CASSPYVETQYF
12	TRBV19	NA	TRBD2	TRBJ2-1	TGTGCCAGCTCCTTCCGGGAGGGTGAGCAGTTCTTC	CASSFREGEQFF